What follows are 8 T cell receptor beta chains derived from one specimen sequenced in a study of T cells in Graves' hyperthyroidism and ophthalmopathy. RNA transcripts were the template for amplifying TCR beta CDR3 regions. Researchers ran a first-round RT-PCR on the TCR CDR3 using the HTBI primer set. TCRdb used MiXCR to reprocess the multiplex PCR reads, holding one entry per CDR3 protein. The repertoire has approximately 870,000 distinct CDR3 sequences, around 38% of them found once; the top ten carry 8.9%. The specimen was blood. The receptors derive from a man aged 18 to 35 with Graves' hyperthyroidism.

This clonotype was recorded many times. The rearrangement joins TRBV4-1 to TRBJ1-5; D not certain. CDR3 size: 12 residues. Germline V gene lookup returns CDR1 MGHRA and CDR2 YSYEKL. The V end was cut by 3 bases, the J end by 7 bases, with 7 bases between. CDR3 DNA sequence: TGCGCCAGCAGCCACTGGGGACAGCCCCAGCATTTT. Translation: CASSHWGQPQHF.

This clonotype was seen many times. As DNA, the CDR3 is TGTGCCACCAGCAGAGCCGGAACCTCCTACGAGCAGTACTTC. Protein: CATSRAGTSYEQYF. The rearrangement uses TRBV15 and TRBJ2-7, with D hard to call. Trimming took off 1 base at V and 0 bases at J, with 7 bases between the two ends. The CDR3 spans 14 residues. Per germline, CDR1 LNHNV and CDR2 YYDKDF (reference sequence). Combining the CDR3 with reference TRBV15 and TRBJ2-7 gives the whole variable domain DAMVIQNPRYQVTQFGKPVTLSCSQTLNHNVMYWYQQKSSQAPKLLFHYYDKDFNNEADTPDNFQSRRPNTSFCFLDIRSPGLGDTAMYLCATSRAGTSYEQYFGPGTRLTVT.

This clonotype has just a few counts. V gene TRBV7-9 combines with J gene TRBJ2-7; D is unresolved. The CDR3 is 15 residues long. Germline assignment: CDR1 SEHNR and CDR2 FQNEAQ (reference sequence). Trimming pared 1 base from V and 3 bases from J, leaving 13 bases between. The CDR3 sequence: CASSLVWARNYEQYF. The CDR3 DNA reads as TGTGCCAGCAGCTTAGTATGGGCACGGAACTACGAGCAGTACTTC. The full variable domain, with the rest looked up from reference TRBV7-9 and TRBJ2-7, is DTGVSQNPRHKITKRGQNVTFRCDPISEHNRLYWYRQTLGQGPEFLTYFQNEAQLEKSRLLSDRFSAERPKGSFSTLEIQRTEQGDSAMYLCASSLVWARNYEQYFGPGTRLTVT.

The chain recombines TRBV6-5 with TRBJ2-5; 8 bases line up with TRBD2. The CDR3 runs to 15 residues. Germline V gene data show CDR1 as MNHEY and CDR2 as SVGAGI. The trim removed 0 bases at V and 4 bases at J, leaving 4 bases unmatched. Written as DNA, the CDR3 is TGTGCCAGCAGTTACTCAGCGGGGGCCCGAGAGACCCAGTACTTC. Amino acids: CASSYSAGARETQYF.

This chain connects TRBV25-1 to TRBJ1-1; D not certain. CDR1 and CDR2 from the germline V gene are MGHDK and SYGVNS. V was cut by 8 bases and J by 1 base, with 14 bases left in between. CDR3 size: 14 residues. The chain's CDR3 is CASSPLGKNTEAFF. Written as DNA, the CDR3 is TGTGCCAGCTCACCACTAGGGAAGAACACTGAAGCTTTCTTT.

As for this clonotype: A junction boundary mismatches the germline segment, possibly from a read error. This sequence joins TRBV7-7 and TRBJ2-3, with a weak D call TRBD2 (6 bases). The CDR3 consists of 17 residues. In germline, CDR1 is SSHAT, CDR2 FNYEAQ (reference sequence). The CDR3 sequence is CASSLGPSGLGTDTQYF. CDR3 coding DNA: TGTGCTAGCAGCTTAGGTCCAAGCGGGCTAGGCACAGATACGCAGTATTTT.

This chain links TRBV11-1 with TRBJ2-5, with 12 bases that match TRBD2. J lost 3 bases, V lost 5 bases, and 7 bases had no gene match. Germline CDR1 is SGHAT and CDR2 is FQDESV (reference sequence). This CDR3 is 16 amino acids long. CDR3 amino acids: CASSNLAGGMEETQYF. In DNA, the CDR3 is TGTGCCAGCAGCAACCTAGCGGGGGGGATGGAAGAGACCCAGTACTTC.

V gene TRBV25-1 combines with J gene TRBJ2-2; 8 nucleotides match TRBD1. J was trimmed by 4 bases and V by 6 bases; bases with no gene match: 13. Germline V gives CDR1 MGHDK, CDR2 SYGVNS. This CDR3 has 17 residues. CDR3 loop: CASSDRDRGSSTGELFF. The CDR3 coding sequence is TGTGCCAGCAGCGACCGAGACAGGGGATCCAGCACCGGGGAGCTGTTTTTT.